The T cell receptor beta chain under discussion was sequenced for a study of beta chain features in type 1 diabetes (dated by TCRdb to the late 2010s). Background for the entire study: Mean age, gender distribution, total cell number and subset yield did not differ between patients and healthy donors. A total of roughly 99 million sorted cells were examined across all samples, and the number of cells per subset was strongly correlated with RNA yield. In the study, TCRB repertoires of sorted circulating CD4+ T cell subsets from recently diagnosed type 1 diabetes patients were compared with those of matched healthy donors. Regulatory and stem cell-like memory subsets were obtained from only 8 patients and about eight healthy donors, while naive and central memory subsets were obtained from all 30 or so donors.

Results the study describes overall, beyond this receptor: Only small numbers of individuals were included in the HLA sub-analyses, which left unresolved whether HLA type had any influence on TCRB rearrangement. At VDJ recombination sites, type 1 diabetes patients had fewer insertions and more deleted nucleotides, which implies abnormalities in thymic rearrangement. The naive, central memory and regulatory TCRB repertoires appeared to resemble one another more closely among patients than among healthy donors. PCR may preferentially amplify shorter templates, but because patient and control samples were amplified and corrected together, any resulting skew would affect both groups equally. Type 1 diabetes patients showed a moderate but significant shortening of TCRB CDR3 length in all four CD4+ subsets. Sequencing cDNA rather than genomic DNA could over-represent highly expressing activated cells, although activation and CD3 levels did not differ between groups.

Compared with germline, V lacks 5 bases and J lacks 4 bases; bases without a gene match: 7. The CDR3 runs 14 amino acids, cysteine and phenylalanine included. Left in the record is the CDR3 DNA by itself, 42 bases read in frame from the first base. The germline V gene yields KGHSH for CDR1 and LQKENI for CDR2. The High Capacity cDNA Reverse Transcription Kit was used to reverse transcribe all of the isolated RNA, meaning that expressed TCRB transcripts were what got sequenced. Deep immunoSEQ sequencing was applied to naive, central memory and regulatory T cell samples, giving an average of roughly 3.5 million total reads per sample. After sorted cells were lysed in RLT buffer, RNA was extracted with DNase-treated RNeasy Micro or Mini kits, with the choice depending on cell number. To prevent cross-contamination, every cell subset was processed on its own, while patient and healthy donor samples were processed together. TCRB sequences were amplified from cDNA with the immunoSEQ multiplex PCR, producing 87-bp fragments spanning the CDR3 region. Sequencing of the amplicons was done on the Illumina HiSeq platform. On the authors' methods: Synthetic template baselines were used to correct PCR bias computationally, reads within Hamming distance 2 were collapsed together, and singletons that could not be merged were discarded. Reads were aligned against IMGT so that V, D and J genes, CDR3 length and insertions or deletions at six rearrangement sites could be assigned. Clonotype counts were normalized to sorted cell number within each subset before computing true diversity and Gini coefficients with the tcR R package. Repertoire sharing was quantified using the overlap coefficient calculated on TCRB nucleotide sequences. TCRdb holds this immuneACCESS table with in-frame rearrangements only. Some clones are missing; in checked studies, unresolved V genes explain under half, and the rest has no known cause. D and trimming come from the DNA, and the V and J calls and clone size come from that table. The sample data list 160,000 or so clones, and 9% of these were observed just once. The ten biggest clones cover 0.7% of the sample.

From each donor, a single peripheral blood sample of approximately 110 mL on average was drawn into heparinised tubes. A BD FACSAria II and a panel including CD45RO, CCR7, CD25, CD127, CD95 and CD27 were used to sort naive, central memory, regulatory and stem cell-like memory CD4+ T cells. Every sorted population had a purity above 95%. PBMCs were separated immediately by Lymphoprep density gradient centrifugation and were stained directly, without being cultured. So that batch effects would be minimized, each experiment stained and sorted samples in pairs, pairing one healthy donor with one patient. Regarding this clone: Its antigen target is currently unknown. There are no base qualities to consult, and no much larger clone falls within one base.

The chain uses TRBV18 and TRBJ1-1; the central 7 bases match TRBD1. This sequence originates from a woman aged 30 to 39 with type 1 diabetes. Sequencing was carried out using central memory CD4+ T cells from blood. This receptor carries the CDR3 CASSTDRKGTEAFF. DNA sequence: TGTGCCAGCTCAACGGACAGGAAAGGCACTGAAGCTTTCTTT.